Listed here are 5 T cell receptor beta chains from one sample, sequenced in a study of blood T cell repertoires in COVID-19. TCRdb's table, derived via immunoSEQ multiplex PCR, lists solely in-frame clones and lacks some. The sample shows nearly 95,000 clones, approximately 87% of them seen only once. The sample was peripheral blood. The receptor source for this set is a human donor with acute or convalescent COVID-19. The donor label of this sample is uncertain.

This chain links TRBV6-5 with TRBJ2-7; 7 positions agree with TRBD1. The germline V gene encodes CDR1 MNHEY and CDR2 SVGAGI. J gave up 2 bases and V 2 bases, and 6 bases lay outside the gene matches. The CDR3 loop spans 15 amino acids. CDR3 protein: CASSYTGTDAYEQYF. The CDR3 DNA reads TGTGCCAGCAGTTACACCGGGACAGACGCCTACGAGCAGTACTTC.

The chain joins TRBV10-3 to TRBJ1-2; a weak D match, TRBD1 (5 bases). The CDR3 is made up of 14 amino acids. Trimming pared 3 bases from V and 6 bases from J, leaving 14 bases between. In germline, CDR1 is ENHRY, CDR2 SYGVKD. Here the CDR3 reads CAISETPGGNGYTF. The CDR3 DNA is TGTGCCATCAGTGAAACCCCCGGGGGGAATGGCTACACCTTC.

The V gene is TRBV30, the J gene TRBJ2-7, with TRBD2 as a possible D gene (7 bases). The germline CDR1 and CDR2 sequences are GTSNPN and SVGIG (reference sequence). This CDR3 has 13 residues. V was shortened by 4 bases and J by 2 bases, with 12 bases between the two germline ends. CDR3: CAWTPGGPYEQYF. In nucleotides, the CDR3 is TGTGCCTGGACCCCGGGGGGCCCCTACGAGCAGTACTTC.

J is TRBJ1-3 and V is TRBV5-1; D remains ambiguous. This CDR3 is built from 14 residues. CDR1 is SGHRS and CDR2 is YFSETQ in the germline V gene. V lost 2 bases and J lost 3, with 9 bases in between. This CDR3 is CASSLAGYGNTIYF. CDR3 bases: TGCGCCAGCAGCTTAGCCGGGTATGGAAACACCATATATTTT.

This chain links TRBV3-1 (or the pseudogene TRBV3-2) with TRBJ2-1; perhaps TRBD2 as D (6 bases). Germline assignment: CDR1 LGHDT and CDR2 YNNKEL (reference sequence). V lost 2 bases and J lost 3, with 11 bases in between. CDR3 length equals 15 residues. CDR3: CASSQRLVVYNEQFF. CDR3 sequence (DNA): TGTGCCAGCAGCCAAAGACTAGTGGTCTACAATGAGCAGTTCTTC.